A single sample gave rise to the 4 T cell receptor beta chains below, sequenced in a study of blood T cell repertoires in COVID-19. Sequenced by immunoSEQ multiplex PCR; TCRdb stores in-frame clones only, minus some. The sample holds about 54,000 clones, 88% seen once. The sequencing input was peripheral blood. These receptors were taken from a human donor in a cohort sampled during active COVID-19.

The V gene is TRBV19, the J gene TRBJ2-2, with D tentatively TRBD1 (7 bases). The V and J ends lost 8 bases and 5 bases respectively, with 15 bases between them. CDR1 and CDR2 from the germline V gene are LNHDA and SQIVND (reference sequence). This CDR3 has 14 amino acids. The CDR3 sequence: CASGAGQKTGELFF. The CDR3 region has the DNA TGTGCCAGTGGTGCGGGACAGAAAACCGGGGAGCTGTTTTTT. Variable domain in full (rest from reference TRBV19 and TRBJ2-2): DGGITQSPKYLFRKEGQNVTLSCEQNLNHDAMYWYRQDPGQGLRLIYYSQIVNDFQKGDIAEGYSVSREKKESFPLTVTSAQKNPTAFYLCASGAGQKTGELFFGEGSRLTVL.

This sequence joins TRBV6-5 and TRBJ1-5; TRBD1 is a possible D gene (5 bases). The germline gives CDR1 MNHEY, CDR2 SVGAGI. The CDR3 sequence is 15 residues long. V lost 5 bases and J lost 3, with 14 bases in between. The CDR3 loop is CASSPGAAVNQPQHF. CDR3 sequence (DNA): TGTGCCAGCAGTCCTGGGGCGGCGGTCAATCAGCCCCAGCATTTT.

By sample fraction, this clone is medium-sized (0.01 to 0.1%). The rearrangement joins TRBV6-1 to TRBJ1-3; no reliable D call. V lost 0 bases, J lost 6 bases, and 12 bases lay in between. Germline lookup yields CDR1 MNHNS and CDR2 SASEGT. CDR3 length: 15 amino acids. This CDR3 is CASSEAGGVQNTIYF. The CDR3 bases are TGTGCCAGCAGTGAAGCGGGCGGGGTTCAAAACACCATATATTTT.

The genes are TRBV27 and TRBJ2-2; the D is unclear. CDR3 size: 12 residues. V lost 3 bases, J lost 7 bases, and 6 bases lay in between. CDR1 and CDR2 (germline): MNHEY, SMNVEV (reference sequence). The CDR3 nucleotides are TGTGCCAGCAGTTTCCCCCGCGGGGAGCTGTTTTTT. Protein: CASSFPRGELFF.